The 20 T cell receptor beta chains reported below all come from one sample, sequenced in a study of T cells after yellow fever vaccination. TCRdb re-derived calls from the 5' RACE reads in MiXCR, one entry per CDR3 protein. The profile shows approximately 580,000 distinct CDR3 sequences, roughly a sixth of them singletons. The sample consisted of PBMCs, taken 5 days after the first yellow fever vaccination. The source of these receptors is a man between 18 and 35 years old who received the YFV17D yellow fever vaccine.

The chain couples TRBV5-1 to TRBJ2-2; no firm D call. CDR1 SGHRS and CDR2 YFSETQ come from the germline V gene. V was pared by 0 bases and J by 7 bases, with 7 bases between. The length of the CDR3 is 13 residues. This CDR3 is CASSLAPHGELFF. The CDR3 nucleotides are TGCGCCAGCAGCTTGGCCCCCCACGGGGAGCTGTTTTTT.

In this sample, this clonotype turned up many times. The chain carries TRBV12-3 or TRBV12-4 and TRBJ2-1, with D maybe TRBD1 (6 bases). V was trimmed by 5 bases and J by 5 bases, leaving 16 bases between them. The CDR3 has 15 residues. The CDR3 sequence is CASSPISGQHNEQFF. The CDR3, as DNA: TGTGCCAGCAGTCCAATCTCCGGACAGCACAATGAGCAGTTCTTC.

The sample holds a few counts of this clonotype. J is TRBJ2-2 and V is TRBV7-9; possibly TRBD2 for D (5 bases). The germline CDR1 and CDR2 sequences are SEHNR and FQNEAQ (reference sequence). Trimming removed 3 bases at V and 6 bases at J, with 8 bases between. The CDR3 runs 13 residues. The CDR3 coding sequence is TGTGCCAGCAGCTTTAACGGGGCCGGGGAGCTGTTTTTT. It yields the protein CASSFNGAGELFF.

This clonotype is labeled medium-sized. The gene calls are TRBV3-1 and TRBJ2-2; D gene ambiguous. Germline V CDR1 and CDR2: LGHDT, YNNKEL (reference sequence). CDR3 size: 12 residues. V shed 3 bases and J shed 5 bases, with 4 bases lying between them. CDR3 nucleotide sequence: TGTGCCAGCAGCCAGGGAACCGGGGAGCTGTTTTTT. Amino acid sequence: CASSQGTGELFF. Based on the CDR3 plus reference TRBV3-1 and TRBJ2-2, the full variable domain is DTAVSQTPKYLVTQMGNDKSIKCEQNLGHDTMYWYKQDSKKFLKIMFSYNNKELIINETVPNRFSPKSPDKAHLNLHINSLELGDSAVYFCASSQGTGELFFGEGSRLTVL.

This clonotype was counted between two and nine times. The chain has TRBV20-1 and TRBJ1-1; D not resolved. Germline-derived CDR1 and CDR2 are DFQATT and SNEGSKA (reference sequence). Trimming stripped 5 bases from V and 6 bases from J, with 13 bases between. CDR3 length equals 12 residues. The CDR3 region has the DNA TGCAGTGCTTCTCCCTACCAGGCTGAAGCTTTCTTT. Its translation is CSASPYQAEAFF.

This clonotype was observed a few times. V is TRBV10-3 and J is TRBJ1-4; D not resolved. This CDR3 is built from 13 residues. The V gene lost 4 bases and the J gene lost 8 bases, with 11 bases spanning the gap. The germline V gene encodes CDR1 ENHRY and CDR2 SYGVKD. The DNA for the CDR3 is TGTGCCATCAGTGGCGCCGAGGAAGAAAAACTGTTTTTT. This sequence encodes CAISGAEEEKLFF.

The sample holds many counts of this clonotype. V usage is TRBV12-3 or TRBV12-4 and J usage is TRBJ2-7; 8 nucleotides align to TRBD1. The junction had 8 bases not matched to a gene; V was cut back by 6 bases and J by 4 bases. The CDR3 covers 14 residues. CDR3 sequence: CASSTGTGFYEQYF. CDR3 DNA: TGTGCCAGCAGCACCGGGACAGGTTTTTACGAGCAGTACTTC.

V and J are TRBV21-1 and TRBJ2-1. TRBV21-1 represents a pseudogene. CDR3 length: 12 residues. CDR3 protein: CASSRCRNEQFF. The DNA for the CDR3 is TGTGCCAGCAGCAGGTGCCGGAATGAGCAGTTCTTC.

The rearrangement joins TRBV5-1 to TRBJ2-2; D unresolved. V lost 4 bases and J 7 bases, leaving 14 bases between the germline ends. From germline, CDR1 is SGHRS and CDR2 YFSETQ. CDR3 length equals 14 residues. CDR3 region: CASSRTAPDGELFF. The CDR3, as DNA: TGCGCCAGCAGCCGGACGGCCCCTGACGGGGAGCTGTTTTTT.

The chain joins TRBV9 to TRBJ1-4; D uncertain. This CDR3 is built from 16 residues. V was clipped by 2 bases and J by 5 bases, with 16 bases between them. Germline values: CDR1 SGDLS, CDR2 YYNGEE. CDR3 coding DNA: TGTGCCAGCAGCGTCCTCCCAGGAACCCCAAATGAAAAACTGTTTTTT. This gives the protein CASSVLPGTPNEKLFF.

This clonotype was seen more than once but under ten times. The V and J genes are TRBV12-3 or TRBV12-4 and TRBJ1-5, with TRBD1 matching 8 bases. This CDR3 has 16 residues. J gave up 7 bases and V 5 bases, and 13 bases lay outside the gene matches. The DNA of the CDR3 is TGTGCCAGCAGTCCCGGGACAGGAGGAGCGGGGCAGCCCCAGCATTTT. Protein product: CASSPGTGGAGQPQHF.

This clonotype was recorded a few times. This sequence joins TRBV12-3 or TRBV12-4 and TRBJ2-1; D is unclear. This CDR3 has 8 amino acids. Trimming pared 7 bases from V and 8 bases from J, leaving 0 bases between. The CDR3 protein is CASNEQFF. The CDR3 DNA reads as TGTGCCAGCAATGAGCAGTTCTTC.

This clonotype was counted between two and nine times. The rearrangement uses TRBV14 and TRBJ2-7; weak D call: TRBD1 (5 bases). The V end lost 1 base, the J end lost 0 bases, and 10 bases lay between the germline ends. The CDR3 length is 15 residues. CDR1 and CDR2 (germline): SGHDN, FVKESK. The CDR3 sequence: CASSQVPGPSYEQYV. CDR3 nucleotide sequence: TGTGCCAGCAGCCAAGTACCAGGGCCCTCCTACGAGCAGTACGTC.

This clonotype was detected a few times. The rearrangement joins TRBV20-1 to TRBJ2-3, with 8 nucleotides matching TRBD2. The CDR3 is 14 amino acids. The germline V gene encodes CDR1 DFQATT and CDR2 SNEGSKA (reference sequence). J lost 8 bases, V lost 4 bases, and 11 bases had no gene match. The CDR3 bases are TGCAGTGCTATGGAGGGTAGCGGGGCCGGTACGCAGTATTTT. This gives the protein CSAMEGSGAGTQYF.

The chain employs TRBV12-3 or TRBV12-4 and TRBJ1-5; D unclear. Trimming stripped 3 bases from V and 2 bases from J, with 11 bases between. The CDR3 is 15 residues long. The CDR3 coding sequence is TGTGCCAGCAGTTTTTCACTCGAGGGCAATCAGCCCCAGCATTTT. Translated: CASSFSLEGNQPQHF.

This clonotype was picked up many times. The chain combines TRBV5-1 with TRBJ2-1; D tentatively reads TRBD1 or TRBD2 (5 bases each). The V end lost 0 bases, the J end lost 0 bases, and 10 bases lay between the germline ends. Germline V CDR1 and CDR2: SGHRS, YFSETQ. This CDR3 comprises 16 residues. This CDR3 reads CASSLGGAGSYNEQFF. CDR3 in DNA: TGCGCCAGCAGCTTGGGGGGCGCGGGCTCCTACAATGAGCAGTTCTTC.

This clonotype appeared a few times. The chain couples TRBV11-1 to TRBJ2-1; 15 nucleotides line up with TRBD2. The CDR3 consists of 21 residues. V lost 4 bases to trimming and J lost 1 base; unmatched junction nucleotides: 14. Germline V gene data show CDR1 as SGHAT and CDR2 as FQDESV (reference sequence). The CDR3 sequence: CASSSTEIGLAGGLSYNEQFF. The CDR3 region has the DNA TGTGCCAGCAGCTCGACCGAAATTGGACTAGCGGGGGGGCTTTCCTACAATGAGCAGTTCTTC. The full variable domain, with the rest looked up from reference TRBV11-1 and TRBJ2-1, is EAEVAQSPRYKITEKSQAVAFWCDPISGHATLYWYRQILGQGPELLVQFQDESVVDDSQLPKDRFSAERLKGVDSTLKIQPAELGDSAMYLCASSSTEIGLAGGLSYNEQFFGPGTRLTVL.

This chain connects TRBV29-1 to TRBJ1-1, with unresolved D. The V end was cut by 3 bases, the J end by 6 bases, with 17 bases between. The CDR3 has 14 residues. Germline CDR1 SQVTM, CDR2 ANQGSEA. The CDR3 sequence is CSVDFTEKTSEAFF. The CDR3, as DNA: TGCAGCGTTGATTTTACGGAGAAGACCTCTGAAGCTTTCTTT.

This clonotype appeared many times. The J gene is TRBJ2-3, the V gene TRBV20-1; D not resolved. CDR3 length equals 14 residues. From germline, CDR1 is DFQATT and CDR2 SNEGSKA (reference sequence). V shed 3 bases and J shed 0 bases, with 10 bases lying between them. This chain's CDR3 is CSASDDPSTDTQYF. CDR3 nucleotide sequence: TGCAGTGCTAGCGACGATCCTAGCACAGATACGCAGTATTTT.

The genes are TRBV11-1 and TRBJ2-1; 7 bases line up with TRBD1. The trim removed 3 bases at V and 2 bases at J, leaving 10 bases unmatched. CDR3 length: 17 amino acids. The germline V gene has CDR1 SGHAT and CDR2 FQDESV (reference sequence). The CDR3 DNA is TGTGCCAGCAGCTTGGACCATACAGGGGAACCCTACAATGAGCAGTTCTTC. Amino acids: CASSLDHTGEPYNEQFF.